This T cell receptor (beta chain) was captured in a study of vaccination and CD4 T cells after COVID-19. Study-level information: Mild disease affected roughly ten convalescent patients and severe disease one, all SARS-CoV-2 positive by nasal swab PCR.

Germline CDR1 reads DFQATT; CDR2 reads SNEGSKA (reference sequence). The CDR3 contains 15 residues. Trimming stripped 6 bases from V and 1 base from J, with 18 bases between. Treatment of the sample: approximately nine-day PBMC culture with coronavirus spike peptide pools or control peptides (ViraFEST assay). At the Johns Hopkins FTIC core, DNA taken from cultured CD4+ T cells was sequenced by way of the Oncomine TCR Beta short-read assay. TCRdb recomputed calls from the PCR reads with MiXCR, one row per CDR3 protein. The table has roughly 15,000 distinct CDR3 sequences, 60% to 75% seen once; the top ten hold about 11%. Notes on this clonotype: The antigen is unknown.

The sequenced material came from CD4+ T cells from blood, cultured in vitro. This sequence originates from a human donor who had recovered from COVID-19. The V call is TRBV20-1, the J call TRBJ1-1; D may be TRBD1 (6 bases). CDR3 protein: CSAGRGLKANTEAFF. Here the CDR3 DNA reads TGCAGTGCCGGACGGGGGCTTAAAGCGAACACTGAAGCTTTCTTT.